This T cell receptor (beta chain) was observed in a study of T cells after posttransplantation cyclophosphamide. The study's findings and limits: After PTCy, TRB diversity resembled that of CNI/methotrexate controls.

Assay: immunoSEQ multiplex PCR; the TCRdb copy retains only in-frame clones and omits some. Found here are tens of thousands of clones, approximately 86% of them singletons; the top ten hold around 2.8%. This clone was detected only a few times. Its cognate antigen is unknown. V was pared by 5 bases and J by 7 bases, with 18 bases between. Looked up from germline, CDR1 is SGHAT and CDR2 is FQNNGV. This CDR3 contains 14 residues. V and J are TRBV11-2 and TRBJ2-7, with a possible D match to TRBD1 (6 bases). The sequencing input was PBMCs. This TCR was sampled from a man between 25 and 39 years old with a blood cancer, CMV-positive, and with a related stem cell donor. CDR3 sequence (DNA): TGTGCCAGCAGCGCCGGGACCCCTAGGGGGGAGCAGTACTTC. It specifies CASSAGTPRGEQYF.